Each of the 2 T cell receptor beta chains below was sequenced from the same sample in a study of early T cells in non-severe SARS-CoV-2 infection (dated by TCRdb to 2020 to 2023). Receptor amplification or capture employed 5' RACE. TCRdb lists the instrument as NextSeq 500. TCRdb ran its own pipeline on the public reads, namely fastp trimming at Q25 and MiXCR clone calling, and kept in-frame beta chains. Each CDR3 protein appears once, grouped with its most common genes and DNA. The sample yields about 80,000 distinct CDR3 sequences; approximately 12% were counted once. Roughly a sixth of the sample is held by the ten biggest clonotypes. The sample here was whole blood, taken at baseline. All receptors come from an adult who was a healthcare worker with PCR-confirmed SARS-CoV-2 infection or an uninfected control (not recorded which). The donor label of this sample is uncertain.

The chain links TRBV6-5 to TRBJ2-1; D is perhaps TRBD2 (5 bases). Between the trimmed V and J ends, which lost 5 bases and 7 bases, there was a span of 12 bases. This CDR3 comprises 13 residues. Germline CDR1 and CDR2: MNHEY and SVGAGI. The CDR3 DNA follows: TGTGCCAGCAGTGGTCCCACGGGGAATGAGCAGTTCTTC. It codes for CASSGPTGNEQFF.

A few counts support this clonotype. V usage is TRBV2 and J usage is TRBJ2-2; D possibly corresponds to TRBD1 (5 bases). Germline V CDR1 and CDR2: SNHLY, FYNNEI. The CDR3 covers 13 residues. V was clipped by 5 bases and J by 8 bases, with 12 bases between them. The CDR3 here is CASSSDSGGELFF. CDR3 DNA: TGTGCCAGCAGTTCCGACAGTGGGGGGGAGCTGTTTTTT.